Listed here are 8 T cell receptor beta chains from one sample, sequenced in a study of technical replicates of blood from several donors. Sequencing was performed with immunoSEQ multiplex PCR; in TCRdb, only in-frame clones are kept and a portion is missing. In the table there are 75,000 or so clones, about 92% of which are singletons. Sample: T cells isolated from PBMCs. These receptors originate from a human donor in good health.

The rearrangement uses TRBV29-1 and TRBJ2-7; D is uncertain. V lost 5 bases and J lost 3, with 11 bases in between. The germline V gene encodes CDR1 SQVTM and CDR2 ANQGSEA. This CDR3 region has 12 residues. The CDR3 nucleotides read TGCAGCGTTTCAACTAATTTCTACGAGCAGTACTTC. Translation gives CSVSTNFYEQYF.

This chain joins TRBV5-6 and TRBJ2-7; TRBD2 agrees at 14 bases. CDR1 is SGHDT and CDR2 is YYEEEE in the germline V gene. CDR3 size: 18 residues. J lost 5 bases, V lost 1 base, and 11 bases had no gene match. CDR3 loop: CASSLYVGLAGVRHEQYF. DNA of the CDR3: TGTGCCAGCAGCTTGTACGTGGGACTAGCGGGAGTACGGCACGAGCAGTACTTC.

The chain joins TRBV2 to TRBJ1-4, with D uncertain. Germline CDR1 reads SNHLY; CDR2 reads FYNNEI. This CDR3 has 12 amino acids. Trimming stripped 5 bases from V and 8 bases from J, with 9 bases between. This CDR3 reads CASSPQREKLFF. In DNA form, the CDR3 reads TGTGCCAGCAGTCCTCAACGGGAAAAACTGTTTTTT.

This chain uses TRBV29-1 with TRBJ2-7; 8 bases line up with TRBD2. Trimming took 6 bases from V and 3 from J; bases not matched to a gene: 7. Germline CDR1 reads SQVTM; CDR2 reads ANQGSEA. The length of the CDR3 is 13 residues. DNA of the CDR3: TGCAGCGTCCTACTAGCGGCTAACTACGAGCAGTACTTC. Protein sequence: CSVLLAANYEQYF.

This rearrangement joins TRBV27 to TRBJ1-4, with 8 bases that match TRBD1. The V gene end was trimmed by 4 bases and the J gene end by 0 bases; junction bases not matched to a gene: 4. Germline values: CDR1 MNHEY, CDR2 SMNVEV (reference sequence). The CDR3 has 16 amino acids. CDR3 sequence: CASSSRQGTTNEKLFF. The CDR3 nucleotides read TGTGCCAGCAGTTCGCGACAGGGGACAACTAATGAAAAACTGTTTTTT.

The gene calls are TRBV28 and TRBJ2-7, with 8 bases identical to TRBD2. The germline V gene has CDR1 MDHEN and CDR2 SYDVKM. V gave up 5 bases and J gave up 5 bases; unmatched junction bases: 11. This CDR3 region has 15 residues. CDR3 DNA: TGTGCCAGCAGTCCACGGGGGGGGGCGCCCAACGAGCAGTACTTC. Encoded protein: CASSPRGGAPNEQYF. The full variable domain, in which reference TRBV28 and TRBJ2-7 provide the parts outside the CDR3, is DVKVTQSSRYLVKRTGEKVFLECVQDMDHENMFWYRQDPGLGLRLIYFSYDVKMKEKGDIPEGYSVSREKKERFSLILESASTNQTSMYLCASSPRGGAPNEQYFGPGTRLTVT.

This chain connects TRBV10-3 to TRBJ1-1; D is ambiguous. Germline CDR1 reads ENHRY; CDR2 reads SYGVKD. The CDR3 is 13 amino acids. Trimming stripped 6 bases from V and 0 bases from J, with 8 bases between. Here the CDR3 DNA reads TGTGCCATCAGGGACGGGATGAACACTGAAGCTTTCTTT. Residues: CAIRDGMNTEAFF.

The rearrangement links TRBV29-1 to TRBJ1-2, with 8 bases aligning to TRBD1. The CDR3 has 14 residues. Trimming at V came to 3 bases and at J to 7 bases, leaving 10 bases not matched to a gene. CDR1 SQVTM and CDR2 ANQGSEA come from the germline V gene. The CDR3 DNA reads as TGCAGCGTTGATTTGGCAGGGGGCGCGAGTGGCTACACCTTC. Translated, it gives CSVDLAGGASGYTF.